Each of the 14 T cell receptor beta chains below was sequenced from the same sample in a study of T cell repertoires in cytomegalovirus infection. The antigens these receptors bind are not known. TCRdb reprocessed the reads via MiXCR and lists one record per CDR3 protein. This sample has about 150,000 distinct CDR3 sequences, with 32% found just once. Specimen: CD8+ T cells from cultured PBMCs, collected from culture after CMV antigen stimulation. These receptors were collected from a human donor in good health (CMV status not recorded). Some clones in this sample may be carry-over from other donors' samples.

This clonotype was picked up many times. The CDR3 reads CASSYGSSGGNEQFF. The CDR3, as DNA: TGTGCCAGCAGCTACGGTTCTAGCGGGGGTAATGAGCAGTTCTTC. This chain joins TRBV11-3 and TRBJ2-1; 10 bases align to TRBD2. V shed 4 bases, J shed 7 bases, and the junction held 7 bases outside the gene matches. CDR1 SGHNT and CDR2 YENEEA come from the germline V gene. The CDR3 is 15 residues long.

This clonotype was observed a few times. V and J are TRBV4-1 and TRBJ2-3; D call uncertain. V dropped 1 base and J dropped 6 bases, with 5 bases sitting between them. Germline values: CDR1 MGHRA, CDR2 YSYEKL. The CDR3 sequence is 12 residues long. CDR3 in amino acids: CASSQVPDTQYF. DNA for the CDR3: TGCGCCAGCAGCCAAGTCCCTGATACGCAGTATTTT.

This clonotype came up a few times. The chain combines TRBV19 with TRBJ1-2; D is unresolved. V was pared by 7 bases and J by 6 bases, with 9 bases between. CDR1 and CDR2 from the germline V gene are LNHDA and SQIVND (reference sequence). The CDR3 is 11 residues long. The CDR3 DNA is TGTGCCAGTACGAAGGGAAATGGCTACACCTTC. Translating gives CASTKGNGYTF. Full variable domain (rest looked up from reference TRBV19 and TRBJ1-2): DGGITQSPKYLFRKEGQNVTLSCEQNLNHDAMYWYRQDPGQGLRLIYYSQIVNDFQKGDIAEGYSVSREKKESFPLTVTSAQKNPTAFYLCASTKGNGYTFGSGTRLTVV.

Concerning this clonotype itself: Given a much more abundant clone one base away, this may be a read error. The gene calls are TRBV6-2 or TRBV6-3 and TRBJ2-1, with 9 bases that match TRBD1. The CDR3 has 19 residues. J gave up 0 bases and V 4 bases, and 13 bases lay outside the gene matches. Germline V gene lookup returns CDR1 MNHEY and CDR2 SVGEGT. DNA for the CDR3: TGTGCCAGCAGTTCCGGACAGGGGAGGAGGGGGAGCTCCTACAATGAGCAGTTCTTC. It translates to CASSSGQGRRGSSYNEQFF.

This clonotype was picked up a small number of times. The chain carries TRBV12-3 or TRBV12-4 and TRBJ1-4; D not resolved. There are 14 residues in the CDR3. Deletions cut 3 bases from V and 8 bases from J, with 13 bases between. CDR3 bases: TGTGCCAGCAGTTTTGGTGGGGAAAGGGAAAAACTGTTTTTT. Amino acid sequence: CASSFGGEREKLFF.

This clonotype was counted only a few times. V usage is TRBV2 and J usage is TRBJ2-1; D unresolved. Germline V gives CDR1 SNHLY, CDR2 FYNNEI. Trimming pared 4 bases from V and 7 bases from J, leaving 14 bases between. This CDR3 spans 14 amino acids. The CDR3 loop reads CASSGGARRNEQFF. The CDR3 coding sequence is TGTGCCAGCAGTGGGGGTGCCCGTCGGAATGAGCAGTTCTTC. The variable domain in full, with the rest retrieved from reference TRBV2 and TRBJ2-1, is EPEVTQTPSHQVTQMGQEVILRCVPISNHLYFYWYRQILGQKVEFLVSFYNNEISEKSEIFDDQFSVERPDGSNFTLKIRSTKLEDSAMYFCASSGGARRNEQFFGPGTRLTVL.

The chain links TRBV20-1 to TRBJ1-1; possibly TRBD1 for D (6 bases). CDR3 length: 13 amino acids. From germline, CDR1 is DFQATT and CDR2 SNEGSKA (reference sequence). Trimming cost V 2 bases and J 1 base, with 8 bases left between them. This CDR3 reads CSARRGGNTEAFF. The CDR3 nucleotides read TGCAGTGCTAGACGAGGGGGGAACACTGAAGCTTTCTTT.

V gene TRBV29-1 combines with J gene TRBJ1-2; D unclear. The ends were cut back, 1 base at V and 3 bases at J, with 12 bases in the middle. The CDR3 is 14 residues long. The germline CDR1 and CDR2 sequences are SQVTM and ANQGSEA. This chain's CDR3 is CSVEVTSLDYGYTF. The CDR3 DNA reads as TGCAGCGTTGAAGTAACGTCGTTGGACTATGGCTACACCTTC.

The chain employs TRBV4-1 and TRBJ2-1; D is ambiguous. V was clipped by 1 base and J by 10 bases, with 8 bases between them. The germline CDR1 and CDR2 sequences are MGHRA and YSYEKL. CDR3 length: 12 amino acids. The CDR3 DNA follows: TGCGCCAGCAGCCAAGGAAAACAGGAGCAGTTCTTC. This codes for CASSQGKQEQFF.

This clonotype was detected ten times or more. The chain uses TRBV27 and TRBJ2-4; 7 bases are a match to TRBD2. Looked up from germline, CDR1 is MNHEY and CDR2 is SMNVEV (reference sequence). V trimming: 9 bases; J trimming: 8 bases; junction bases outside the gene matches: 10. CDR3 size: 13 residues. The CDR3 DNA follows: TGTGCCAGAGTCCGGGGGGTCCAGGACATTCAGTACTTC. It translates to CARVRGVQDIQYF.

The chain links TRBV12-3 or TRBV12-4 to TRBJ2-2, with D hard to call. This CDR3 has 10 amino acids. V lost 7 bases and J lost 7, with 4 bases in between. CDR3 loop: CASNGGELFF. The DNA for the CDR3 is TGTGCCAGCAACGGCGGGGAGCTGTTTTTT.

This clonotype showed up just a few times. The V gene is TRBV24-1, the J gene TRBJ2-1; weak D call: TRBD1 (6 bases). V lost 4 bases, J lost 9 bases, and 15 bases lay in between. CDR1 and CDR2 from the germline V gene are KGHDR and SFDVKD. The CDR3 is 14 residues long. The CDR3 DNA is TGTGCCACCAGTGAGTCTGACAGACAGGCTGAGCAGTTCTTC. Its translation is CATSESDRQAEQFF.

This clonotype was seen a handful of times. The chain joins TRBV27 to TRBJ2-2, with TRBD1 identical over 7 bases. Germline CDR1 MNHEY, CDR2 SMNVEV (reference sequence). The CDR3 contains 14 residues. J gave up 4 bases and V 5 bases, and 4 bases lay outside the gene matches. In nucleotides, the CDR3 is TGTGCCAGCAGTCCACAGGGGATCACCGGGGAGCTGTTTTTT. Translating it yields CASSPQGITGELFF.

This clonotype showed up just a few times. The chain combines TRBV9 with TRBJ2-5, with D hard to call. Germline CDR1 is SGDLS and CDR2 is YYNGEE. The CDR3 length is 14 residues. V lost 4 bases and J 2 bases, leaving 12 bases between the germline ends. DNA of the CDR3: TGTGCCAGCAGCCCCCCACCTCCTCAAGAGACCCAGTACTTC. This encodes CASSPPPPQETQYF.